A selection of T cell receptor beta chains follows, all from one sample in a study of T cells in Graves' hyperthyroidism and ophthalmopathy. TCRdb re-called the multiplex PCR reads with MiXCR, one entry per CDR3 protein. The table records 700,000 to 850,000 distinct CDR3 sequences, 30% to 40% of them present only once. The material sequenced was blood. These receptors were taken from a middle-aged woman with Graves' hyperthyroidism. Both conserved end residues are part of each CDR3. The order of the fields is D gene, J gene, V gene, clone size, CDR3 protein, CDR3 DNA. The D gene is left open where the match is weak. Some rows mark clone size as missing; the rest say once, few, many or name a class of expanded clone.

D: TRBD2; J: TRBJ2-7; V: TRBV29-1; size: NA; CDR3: CSVEGRGTSNEQYF; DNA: TGCAGCGTTGAAGGCAGGGGGACTAGCAACGAGCAGTACTTC
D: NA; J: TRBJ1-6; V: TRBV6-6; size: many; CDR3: CASSYLQRSPLHF; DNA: TGTGCCAGCAGTTATCTGCAGAGATCACCCCTCCACTTT
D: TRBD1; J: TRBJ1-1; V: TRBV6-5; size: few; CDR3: CASSQGGVTEAFF; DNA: TGTGCCAGCAGTCAGGGGGGCGTCACTGAAGCTTTCTTT
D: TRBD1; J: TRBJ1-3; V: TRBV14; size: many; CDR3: CASSQRTGAGNTIYF; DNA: TGTGCCAGCAGCCAAAGGACAGGAGCTGGAAACACCATATATTTT
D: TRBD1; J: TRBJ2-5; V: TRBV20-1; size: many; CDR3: CSALRDRKETQYF; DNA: TGCAGTGCTCTTCGGGACAGAAAAGAGACCCAGTACTTC
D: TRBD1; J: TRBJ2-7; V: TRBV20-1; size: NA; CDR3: CSARRQGSYEQYF; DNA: TGCAGTGCTAGGCGACAGGGGTCCTACGAGCAGTACTTC
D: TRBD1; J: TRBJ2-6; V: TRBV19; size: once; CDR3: CASSKQGLPRASGANVLTF; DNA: TGTGCCAGTAGTAAACAGGGGCTCCCTCGGGCCTCTGGGGCCAACGTCCTGACTTTC
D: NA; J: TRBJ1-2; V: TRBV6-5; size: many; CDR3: CASRNSLGGGYGYTF; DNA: TGTGCCAGCCGAAACTCGCTGGGGGGAGGCTATGGCTACACCTTC
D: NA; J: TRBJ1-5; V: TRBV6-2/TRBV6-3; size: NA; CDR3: CASSYPGDLQPQHF; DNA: TGTGCCAGCAGTTACCCAGGGGATCTTCAGCCCCAGCATTTT
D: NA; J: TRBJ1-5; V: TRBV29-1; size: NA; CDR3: CSLWGAGQPQHF; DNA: TGCAGCTTGTGGGGGGCCGGTCAGCCCCAGCATTTT
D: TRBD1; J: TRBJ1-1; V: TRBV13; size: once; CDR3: CASSSRDRAYTEAFF; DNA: TGTGCCAGCAGCTCCCGGGACAGGGCATACACTGAAGCTTTCTTT
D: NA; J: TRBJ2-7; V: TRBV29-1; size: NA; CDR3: CSVGETPWDEQYF; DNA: TGCAGCGTTGGCGAGACACCCTGGGATGAGCAGTACTTC
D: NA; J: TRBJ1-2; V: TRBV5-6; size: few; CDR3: CASSVSGLLESYGYTF; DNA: TGTGCCAGCAGCGTCTCGGGCCTCCTGGAAAGCTATGGCTACACCTTC
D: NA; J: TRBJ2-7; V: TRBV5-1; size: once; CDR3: CASSLTGTGDEQYF; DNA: TGCGCCAGCAGCCTGACAGGAACAGGAGACGAGCAGTACTTC
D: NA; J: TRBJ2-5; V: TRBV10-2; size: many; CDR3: CASSASGGGTQYF; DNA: TGCGCCAGCAGTGCTTCGGGCGGTGGGACCCAGTACTTC
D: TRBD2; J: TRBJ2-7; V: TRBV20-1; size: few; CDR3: CSARDPTSGSHEQYF; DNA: TGCAGTGCTAGAGACCCGACTAGCGGGAGCCACGAGCAGTACTTC
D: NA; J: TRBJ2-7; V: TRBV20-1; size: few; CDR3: CSAAPRTGRVQYF; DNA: TGCAGTGCTGCCCCCCGGACAGGGAGGGTGCAGTACTTC
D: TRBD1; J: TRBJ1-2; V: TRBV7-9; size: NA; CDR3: CASSLAWQGGGYTF; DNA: TGTGCCAGCAGCTTAGCGTGGCAGGGGGGTGGCTACACCTTC
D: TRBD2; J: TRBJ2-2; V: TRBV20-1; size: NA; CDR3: CSARAPGGVAGELFF; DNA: TGCAGTGCTAGAGCCCCCGGGGGGGTCGCCGGGGAGCTGTTTTTT
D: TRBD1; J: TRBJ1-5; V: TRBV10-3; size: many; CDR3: CAIRDRFNQPQHF; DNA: TGTGCCATCAGGGACAGGTTTAATCAGCCCCAGCATTTT
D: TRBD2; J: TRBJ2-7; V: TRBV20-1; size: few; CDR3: CSAMGLAGVEQYF; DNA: TGCAGTGCTATGGGGCTAGCGGGGGTCGAGCAGTACTTC
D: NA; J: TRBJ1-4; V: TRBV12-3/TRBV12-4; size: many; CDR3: CASSPVEGQLFF; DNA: TGTGCCAGCAGTCCCGTTGAGGGACAACTGTTTTTT
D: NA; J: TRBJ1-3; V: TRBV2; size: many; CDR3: CASVGQSSGNTIYF; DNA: TGTGCCAGCGTGGGTCAGAGCTCTGGAAACACCATATATTTT
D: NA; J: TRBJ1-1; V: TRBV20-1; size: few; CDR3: CSASTERPEAFF; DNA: TGCAGTGCTAGCACGGAAAGGCCTGAAGCTTTCTTT
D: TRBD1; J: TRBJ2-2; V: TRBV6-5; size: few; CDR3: CASRDGTGGSRELFF; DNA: TGTGCCAGCAGGGATGGGACAGGGGGATCGCGGGAGCTGTTTTTT
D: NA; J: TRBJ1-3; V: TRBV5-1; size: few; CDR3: CASSPYGPWGAGNTIYF; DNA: TGCGCCAGCAGCCCCTACGGTCCATGGGGGGCTGGAAACACCATATATTTT
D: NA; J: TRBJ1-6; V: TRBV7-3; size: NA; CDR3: CASSLSDYTGPLHF; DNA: TGTGCCAGCAGCTTATCGGACTATACGGGACCCCTCCACTTT
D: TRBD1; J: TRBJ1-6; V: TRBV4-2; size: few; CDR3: CASSQVTDRGFDSPLHF; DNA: TGTGCCAGCAGCCAAGTTACGGACAGGGGTTTTGATTCACCCCTCCACTTT
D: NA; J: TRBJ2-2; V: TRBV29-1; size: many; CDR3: CSVYSGVTGELFF; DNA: TGCAGCGTTTACTCGGGGGTCACCGGGGAGCTGTTTTTT
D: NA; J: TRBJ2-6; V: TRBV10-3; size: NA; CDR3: CAISDEGANVLTF; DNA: TGTGCCATCAGTGACGAGGGGGCCAACGTCCTGACTTTC
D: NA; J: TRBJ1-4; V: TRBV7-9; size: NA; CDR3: CASSLVSSATNEKLFF; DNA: TGTGCCAGCAGCTTAGTTAGCTCTGCAACTAATGAAAAACTGTTTTTT
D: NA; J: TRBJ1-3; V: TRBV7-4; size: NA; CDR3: CASSVGQGAGNTTYF; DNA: NA
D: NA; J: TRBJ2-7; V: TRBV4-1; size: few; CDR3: CASSQVIAVHYEQYF; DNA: TGCGCCAGCAGCCAAGTGATAGCGGTTCACTACGAGCAGTACTTC
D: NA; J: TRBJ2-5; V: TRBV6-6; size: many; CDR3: CASSDVGGAYQETQYF; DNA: TGTGCCAGCAGTGACGTCGGCGGGGCTTACCAAGAGACCCAGTACTTC
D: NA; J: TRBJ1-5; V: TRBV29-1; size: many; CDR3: CSVATGNSNQPQHF; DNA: TGCAGCGTAGCAACAGGTAATAGCAATCAGCCCCAGCATTTT
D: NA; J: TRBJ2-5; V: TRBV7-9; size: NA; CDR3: CASSSVHVAETRYF; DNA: TGTGCCAGCAGTTCCGTCCATGTCGCGGAGACCCGGTACTTC
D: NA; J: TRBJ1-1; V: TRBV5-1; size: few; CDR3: CASSLGGPQKAFF; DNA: TGCGCCAGCAGCTTGGGGGGCCCACAAAAAGCTTTCTTT
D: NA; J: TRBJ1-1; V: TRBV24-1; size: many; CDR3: CATSDVNTEAFF; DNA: TGTGCCACCAGTGACGTGAACACTGAAGCTTTCTTT
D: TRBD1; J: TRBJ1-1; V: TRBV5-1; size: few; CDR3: CASSGGTGVMTEAFF; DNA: TGCGCCAGCAGCGGGGGGACAGGGGTTATGACTGAAGCTTTCTTT
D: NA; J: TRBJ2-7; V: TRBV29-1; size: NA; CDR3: CSVDDGYEQYF; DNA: TGCAGCGTTGACGACGGGTACGAGCAGTACTTC